This TCR beta chain was recovered during a study of T cell changes during pregnancy in multiple sclerosis. Clones were sequenced by immunoSEQ multiplex PCR, and TCRdb holds only the in-frame ones, with some missing. Of 35,000 to 45,000 clones listed, 93% are singletons. This sequence was found in a female donor with multiple sclerosis, enrolled in a pregnancy study. The material sequenced was CD4+ T cells from peripheral blood mononuclear cells, taken in the first trimester of pregnancy.

The CDR3 loop reads CASSQERAARGETQYF. CDR3 in DNA: TGTGCCAGCAGCCAAGAACGGGCGGCTCGAGGGGAGACCCAGTACTTC. The chain is built from TRBV4-2 and TRBJ2-5; perhaps TRBD2 as D (5 bases). The CDR3 has 16 amino acids. V was clipped by 0 bases and J by 5 bases, with 16 bases between them. Germline V gene sequence: CDR1 LGHNA, CDR2 YNFKEQ.